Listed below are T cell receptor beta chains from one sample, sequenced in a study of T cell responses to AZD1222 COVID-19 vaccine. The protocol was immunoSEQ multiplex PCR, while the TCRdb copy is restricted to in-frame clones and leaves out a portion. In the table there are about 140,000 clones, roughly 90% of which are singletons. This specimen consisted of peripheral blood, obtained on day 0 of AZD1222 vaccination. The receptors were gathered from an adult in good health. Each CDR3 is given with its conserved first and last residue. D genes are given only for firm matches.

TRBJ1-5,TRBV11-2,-,CASSPVGGRGQPQHF,TGTGCCAGCAGCCCCGTCGGGGGCCGAGGTCAGCCCCAGCATTTT
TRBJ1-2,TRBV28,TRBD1,CASSPPGGAYYGYTF,TGTGCCAGCAGTCCTCCAGGGGGCGCGTACTATGGCTACACCTTC
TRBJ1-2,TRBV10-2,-,CASNPGFRYGYTF,TGCGCCAGCAACCCGGGGTTTAGGTATGGCTACACCTTC
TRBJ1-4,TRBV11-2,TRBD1,CASSTGQGTTNEKLFF,TGTGCCAGCAGCACCGGACAGGGGACAACTAATGAAAAACTGTTTTTT
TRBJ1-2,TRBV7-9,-,CASSSLPEHYGYTF,TGTGCCAGCAGCTCACTCCCCGAGCACTATGGCTACACCTTC
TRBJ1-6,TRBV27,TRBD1,CASNPKGRGHFYSPLHF,TGTGCCAGCAACCCAAAGGGCAGGGGGCATTTTTATTCACCCCTCCACTTT
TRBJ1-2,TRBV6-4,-,CASSDSGSPSYGYTF,TGTGCCAGCAGTGACTCGGGATCACCGAGCTATGGCTACACCTTC
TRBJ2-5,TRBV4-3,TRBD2,CASSQVRGAGGETQYF,TGCGCCAGCAGCCAAGTCCGTGGAGCGGGAGGAGAGACCCAGTACTTC
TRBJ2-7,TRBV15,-,CATSRDLSAYEQYF,TGTGCCACCAGCAGAGATCTGTCAGCCTACGAGCAGTACTTC
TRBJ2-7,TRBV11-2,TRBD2,CASSKITGTSGHEQYF,TGTGCCAGCAGCAAGATTACCGGGACTAGCGGCCACGAGCAGTACTTC
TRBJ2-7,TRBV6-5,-,CASSLRGDYEQYF,TGTGCCAGCAGTCTGCGGGGCGACTACGAGCAGTACTTC
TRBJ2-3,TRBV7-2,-,CASSPYTDTQYF,TGTGCCAGCAGCCCCTACACAGATACGCAGTATTTT
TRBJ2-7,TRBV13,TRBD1,CASSWDRGHEQYF,TGTGCCAGCAGCTGGGACAGGGGGCACGAGCAGTACTTC
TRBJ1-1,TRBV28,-,CARTGNTEAFF,TGTGCCAGGACAGGGAACACTGAAGCTTTCTTT
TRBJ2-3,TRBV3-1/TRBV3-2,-,CASSPRTITDTQYF,TGTGCCAGCAGCCCCCGGACTATAACAGATACGCAGTATTTT
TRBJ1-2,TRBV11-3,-,CASSLDGTNGYTF,TGTGCCAGCAGCTTAGATGGGACGAATGGCTACACCTTC
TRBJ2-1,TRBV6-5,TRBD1,CASTRDRDNEQFF,TGTGCCAGCACCAGGGACAGGGACAATGAGCAGTTCTTC
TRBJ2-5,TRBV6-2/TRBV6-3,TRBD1,CASSYGTAGGQETQYF,TGTGCCAGCAGTTACGGGACCGCAGGGGGCCAAGAGACCCAGTACTTC
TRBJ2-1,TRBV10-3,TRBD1,CATQNTDRSSYNEQFF,TGTGCCACTCAGAACACGGACAGGAGCTCCTACAATGAGCAGTTCTTC
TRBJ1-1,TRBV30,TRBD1,CAWSVTGGTEAFF,TGTGCCTGGAGTGTAACAGGGGGCACTGAAGCTTTCTTT
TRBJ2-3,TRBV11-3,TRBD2,CASSSSGGTDTQYF,TGTGCCAGCAGCTCTAGCGGCGGCACAGATACGCAGTATTTT